The 5 T cell receptor beta chains below all came from one sample that was sequenced in a study of shared clonotypes between healthy human individuals. CD45RO-negative, CCR7-selected cells formed the naive CD8 fraction, which excluded terminally differentiated effector memory CD45RA+ cells. The protocol was immunoSEQ multiplex PCR, while the TCRdb copy is restricted to in-frame clones and leaves out a portion. The repertoire holds roughly 2,000,000 clones, 93% seen once, with over 1.5% in the top ten. The sample comprised naive CD8+ T cells from PBMCs. All receptors derive from a man between 18 and 29 years old in good health. Some clones in this sample may be carry-over from other donors' samples.

The CDR3 loop is CATSSGTSGRSYNEQFF. The CDR3 nucleotides read TGTGCCACCAGCAGTGGGACTAGCGGGAGGTCCTACAATGAGCAGTTCTTC. V and J are TRBV15 and TRBJ2-1; 15 bases match TRBD2. Germline CDR1 and CDR2: LNHNV and YYDKDF (reference sequence). V trimming: 3 bases; J trimming: 1 base; junction bases outside the gene matches: 1. This CDR3 has 17 residues.

The chain combines TRBV9 with TRBJ2-4; 7 bases are shared with TRBD2. This CDR3 region has 16 residues. Germline CDR1 reads SGDLS; CDR2 reads YYNGEE. V shed 3 bases and J 2 bases; nucleotides not matched to a gene: 8. The CDR3 DNA follows: TGTGCCAGCAGCGCCGGGGGGAACGTGCCCAAAAACATTCAGTACTTC. Translated, it gives CASSAGGNVPKNIQYF.

The J gene is TRBJ1-6, the V gene TRBV25-1; a possible D gene is TRBD1 (5 bases). Trimming took off 6 bases at V and 6 bases at J, with 15 bases between the two ends. Germline V CDR1 and CDR2: MGHDK, SYGVNS. The CDR3 extends over 15 amino acids. The CDR3 reads CASRSWAGTNSPLHF. Here the CDR3 DNA reads TGTGCCAGCAGATCCTGGGCAGGGACTAATTCACCCCTCCACTTT.

This sequence joins TRBV4-1 and TRBJ2-3; 8 bases are shared with TRBD2. Unmatched junction bases numbered 7, after V lost 4 bases and J lost 1 base. The CDR3 consists of 16 residues. Germline V gene sequence: CDR1 MGHRA, CDR2 YSYEKL. The CDR3 loop is CASSRVTSVRTDTQYF. DNA for the CDR3: TGCGCCAGCAGCCGAGTGACTAGCGTCCGCACAGATACGCAGTATTTT.

This clone has a single count. The CDR3 reads CASSQTRVSGDPYEQYF. In nucleotides, the CDR3 is TGTGCCAGCAGCCAAACTCGGGTTTCTGGGGATCCCTACGAGCAGTACTTC. The rearrangement uses TRBV4-2 and TRBJ2-7; D ambiguous. This CDR3 contains 17 residues. The germline V gene encodes CDR1 LGHNA and CDR2 YNFKEQ. V was cut by 2 bases and J by 2 bases, with 19 bases left in between.